This is a list of T cell receptor beta chains from one sample in a study of T cell responses to AZD1222 COVID-19 vaccine. Clones were sequenced by immunoSEQ multiplex PCR, and TCRdb holds only the in-frame ones, with some missing. The table has some 99,000 clones, roughly 90% seen once. Sequencing used peripheral blood, obtained 28 days after the second AZD1222 dose. Receptors were obtained from an adult who received the AZD1222 COVID-19 vaccine. Both conserved end residues are part of each CDR3. A D gene is named only where the DNA matches it firmly. A clone size is listed for some rows: how often the clone was seen (once, few, many), or a class if it is expanded.

J gene: TRBJ1-6
clone size: .
D gene: .
CDR3 length: 14
V gene: TRBV2
CDR3 DNA: TGTGCCAGGGGACGGCAGGGGAGAGATTCGCCCCTCCACTTT
CDR3 protein: CARGRQGRDSPLHF

J gene: TRBJ1-1
clone size: .
D gene: .
CDR3 length: 14
V gene: TRBV10-3
CDR3 DNA: TGTGCCATCAGATCTGACAGAGTGAACACTGAAGCTTTCTTT
CDR3 protein: CAIRSDRVNTEAFF

J gene: TRBJ1-2
clone size: .
D gene: TRBD1
CDR3 length: 14
V gene: TRBV3-1/TRBV3-2
CDR3 DNA: TGTGCCAGCAGCCAAGAGGGGACAGGGGTTGGCTACACCTTC
CDR3 protein: CASSQEGTGVGYTF

J gene: TRBJ2-7
clone size: .
D gene: TRBD1
CDR3 length: 15
V gene: TRBV18
CDR3 DNA: TGTGCCAGCTCAGAGATCGGGACAGGGACCTACGAGCAGTACTTC
CDR3 protein: CASSEIGTGTYEQYF

J gene: TRBJ2-7
clone size: .
D gene: .
CDR3 length: 14
V gene: TRBV5-1
CDR3 DNA: TGCGCCAGCAGCTTGGCCATGAGGCTTGACGAGCAGTACTTC
CDR3 protein: CASSLAMRLDEQYF

J gene: TRBJ1-6
clone size: once
D gene: .
CDR3 length: 15
V gene: TRBV30
CDR3 DNA: TGTGCCTGGAGTGCAGGGGCTGGGGTTGTATCACCCCTCCACTTT
CDR3 protein: CAWSAGAGVVSPLHF

J gene: TRBJ2-2
clone size: .
D gene: .
CDR3 length: 16
V gene: TRBV9
CDR3 DNA: TGTGCCAGCACCTCGGGTGGACTTCTTAACACCGGGGAGCTGTTTTTT
CDR3 protein: CASTSGGLLNTGELFF

J gene: TRBJ1-6
clone size: .
D gene: TRBD1
CDR3 length: 15
V gene: TRBV27
CDR3 DNA: TGTGCCAGCAGTTCTGGGACAGGGTATAATTCACCCCTCCACTTT
CDR3 protein: CASSSGTGYNSPLHF

J gene: TRBJ1-5
clone size: .
D gene: .
CDR3 length: 14
V gene: TRBV5-1
CDR3 DNA: TGCGCCAGCAGCTTGATTCCCGCGGATCAGCCCCAGCATTTT
CDR3 protein: CASSLIPADQPQHF

J gene: TRBJ2-3
clone size: .
D gene: TRBD2
CDR3 length: 17
V gene: TRBV7-8
CDR3 DNA: TGTGCCAGCAGCTTACGGTTGGCGGGAGGGAGCACAGATACGCAGTATTTT
CDR3 protein: CASSLRLAGGSTDTQYF

J gene: TRBJ2-7
clone size: .
D gene: TRBD1
CDR3 length: 15
V gene: TRBV19
CDR3 DNA: TGTGCCAGTAGTATAGAGTGGACAGGGAACTACGAGCAGTACTTC
CDR3 protein: CASSIEWTGNYEQYF

J gene: TRBJ1-1
clone size: .
D gene: .
CDR3 length: 11
V gene: TRBV20-1
CDR3 DNA: TGCAGTGCACTAGGACAGAGCGAAGCTTTCTTT
CDR3 protein: CSALGQSEAFF

J gene: TRBJ2-1
clone size: once
D gene: TRBD2
CDR3 length: 14
V gene: TRBV11-2
CDR3 DNA: TGTGCCAGCAGACTAGCGGGAGGTCTCGTTGAGCAGTTCTTC
CDR3 protein: CASRLAGGLVEQFF

J gene: TRBJ1-1
clone size: .
D gene: .
CDR3 length: 14
V gene: TRBV11-3
CDR3 DNA: TGTGCCAGCAGCTTAGGGGTCGGAGGGAGTGAAGCTTTCTTT
CDR3 protein: CASSLGVGGSEAFF

J gene: TRBJ1-1
clone size: .
D gene: .
CDR3 length: 18
V gene: TRBV6-1
CDR3 DNA: TGTGCCAGCAGTGGGGAATTTTGGGGGAGGCACATGAACACTGAAGCTTTCTTT
CDR3 protein: CASSGEFWGRHMNTEAFF